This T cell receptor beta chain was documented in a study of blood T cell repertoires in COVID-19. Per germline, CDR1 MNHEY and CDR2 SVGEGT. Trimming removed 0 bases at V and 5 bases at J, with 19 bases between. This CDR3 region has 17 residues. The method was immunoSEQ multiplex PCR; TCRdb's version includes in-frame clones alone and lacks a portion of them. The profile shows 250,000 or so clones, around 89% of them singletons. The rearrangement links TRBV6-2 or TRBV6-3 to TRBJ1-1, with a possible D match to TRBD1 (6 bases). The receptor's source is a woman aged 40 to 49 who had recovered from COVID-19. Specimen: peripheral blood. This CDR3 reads CASSYSYATGRRTEAFF. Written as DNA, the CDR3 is TGTGCCAGCAGTTACTCCTACGCCACAGGGAGAAGGACTGAAGCTTTCTTT.